The rows below give T cell receptor beta chains drawn from one sample of a study of cytomegalovirus exposure and HLA in healthy donors. The assay was immunoSEQ multiplex PCR, and TCRdb's table has in-frame clones only and misses some. The table lists 110,000 to 150,000 clones, about four fifths of them singletons. Material: PBMCs. The source is a male donor in good health and CMV-seronegative. CDR3s include the opening cysteine and the closing phenylalanine or tryptophan. A D gene is named only where the DNA matches it firmly. Rows give clone size only sometimes, using once, few, many, or a class for an expanded clone.

TRBV5-8	TRBJ1-1	NA	NA	TGTGCCAGCAGCCAGCAGGGGACTGAAGCTTTCTTT	CASSQQGTEAFF
TRBV4-3	TRBJ1-5	NA	once	TGCGCCAGCAGCCAAGGACAGAATAGCAATCAGCCCCAGCATTTT	CASSQGQNSNQPQHF
TRBV7-2	TRBJ1-2	NA	NA	TGTGCCAGCAGCACTAGGGCGGATGATGGCTACACCTTC	CASSTRADDGYTF
TRBV7-2	TRBJ2-1	TRBD2	NA	TGTGCCAGCAGCCAACTAGCGGGGCCCTACAATGAGCAGTTCTTC	CASSQLAGPYNEQFF
TRBV11-2	TRBJ2-7	NA	NA	TGTGCCAGCAGCTTTGGCGGGGGCACCTACGAGCAGTACTTC	CASSFGGGTYEQYF
TRBV4-1	TRBJ2-1	NA	NA	TGCGCCAGCAGCCAAGAAGGACATCCTCAGCAGTTCTTC	CASSQEGHPQQFF
TRBV28	TRBJ2-7	TRBD2	NA	TGTGCCAGCAGTTTAAACTGGGCTAGCGGGAGGGCCCAGTACTTC	CASSLNWASGRAQYF
TRBV4-3	TRBJ1-1	NA	NA	TGCGCCAGCAGCCTCGGAGGCGGGGGCCGGCTATATGGGATGGGTGAAGCTTTCTTT	CASSLGGGGRLYGMGEAFF
TRBV21-1	TRBJ1-4	NA	few	TGTGCCAGCAGCAAAGAGGCAGGGAACACTCCTTTTTATGAAAAACTGTTTTTT	CASSKEAGNTPFYEKLFF
TRBV30	TRBJ1-2	TRBD1	once	TGTGCCTGGAGGGATGGACAGGCGTGGGGCTACACCTTC	CAWRDGQAWGYTF
TRBV10-3	TRBJ2-1	TRBD2	NA	TGTGCCATCAGTGATACTAGCGGGTTGTCCTACAATGAGCAGTTCTTC	CAISDTSGLSYNEQFF